This TCR beta chain comes out of a study of blood T cell repertoires in COVID-19. The overall study: Acute and convalescent COVID-19 samples came from the United States, Italy and Spain. Sources were T cells, B-cell-depleted T cells, or PBMCs; the material itself was cDNA or gDNA.

Cohort 3 recovered donors had two negative PCRs, clearance, or symptom resolution. In the original analysis: How many nucleated cells were present was estimated from reference gene primer amplification. Clones were read by immunoSEQ multiplex PCR, and TCRdb kept only the in-frame ones, dropping some. The V and J calls and clone size come from that table; D and trimming were worked out from the DNA. The sample has approximately 300,000 clones, 85% to 90% seen once. This TCR was sampled from a woman aged 25 to 39 who had recovered from COVID-19. Sample: PBMCs or T cells enriched from blood (not recorded which).

The CDR3 region is CASSRTGSMGQETQYF. CDR3 in DNA: TGCGCCAGCAGTAGAACAGGGTCAATGGGTCAAGAGACCCAGTACTTC. This chain joins TRBV5-1 and TRBJ2-5, with D tentatively TRBD1 (6 bases). Trimming took 5 bases from V and 2 from J, leaving 19 bases between them. The CDR3 runs 16 residues. CDR1 and CDR2 (germline): SGHRS, YFSETQ. Full variable domain (missing parts from reference TRBV5-1 and TRBJ2-5): KAGVTQTPRYLIKTRGQQVTLSCSPISGHRSVSWYQQTPGQGLQFLFEYFSETQRNKGNFPGRFSGRQFSNSRSEMNVSTLELGDSALYLCASSRTGSMGQETQYFGPGTRLLVL.